This record looks at one TCR beta chain sequence and its context. Germline V gene lookup returns CDR1 LGHDT and CDR2 YNNKEL (reference sequence). The germline V and J ends were trimmed by 7 bases and 5 bases, with 9 bases remaining between them. CDR3 length equals 13 residues. TCRdb's copy holds only in-frame clones and misses some; the assay was immunoSEQ multiplex PCR. The table has over 150,000 clones, roughly 80% seen once. The data were obtained in a study of blood T cell repertoires in COVID-19. Overall study context: Specimens from acute and convalescent COVID-19 originated in the United States, Italy and Spain. Sources were T cells, B-cell-depleted T cells, or PBMCs; the material itself was cDNA or gDNA.

This receptor was identified in a woman aged 45-65 years with acute or convalescent COVID-19. The chain joins TRBV3-1 (or the pseudogene TRBV3-2) to TRBJ2-6, with D unresolved. The sequenced sample consisted of peripheral blood. The CDR3 DNA reads TGTGCCAGCAAATCAGCGTGGGCCAACGTCCTGACTTTC. This codes for CASKSAWANVLTF.